The 4 T cell receptor beta chains given below trace back to one sample, sequenced in a study of cytomegalovirus exposure and HLA in healthy donors. The PCR employed 60 Vbeta primers together with 13 Jbeta primers. Measured with immunoSEQ multiplex PCR; TCRdb has only the in-frame clones, and not every one. This table holds under 200,000 clones, 68% found once. The sample comprised PBMCs. Receptors originate from a woman aged 18 to 35 in good health and CMV-seropositive.

CDR3 DNA: TGTGCCAGCAGTTTATCGACAGCCTATGGCTACACCTTC. This encodes CASSLSTAYGYTF. The chain employs TRBV28 and TRBJ1-2; perhaps TRBD1 as D (5 bases). The CDR3 extends over 13 amino acids. With 1 base removed from V and 4 bases from J, the gap between germline ends came to 7 bases. CDR1 MDHEN and CDR2 SYDVKM come from the germline V gene.

The genes are TRBV30 and TRBJ1-3; D is undetermined. CDR1 GTSNPN and CDR2 SVGIG come from the germline V gene (reference sequence). This CDR3 has 13 residues. V was clipped by 2 bases and J by 5 bases, with 10 bases between them. DNA for the CDR3: TGTGCCTGGAGTTTCGGGGATCGAAACACCATATATTTT. Amino acids: CAWSFGDRNTIYF.

The chain uses TRBV15 and TRBJ1-1; TRBD1 agrees at 8 bases. The CDR3 is 15 residues long. The germline CDR1 and CDR2 sequences are LNHNV and YYDKDF (reference sequence). The trim removed 0 bases at V and 2 bases at J, leaving 2 bases unmatched. CDR3 sequence (DNA): TGTGCCACCAGCAGAGATGGACAGGGCAACACTGAAGCTTTCTTT. Translation gives CATSRDGQGNTEAFF.

The V call is TRBV6-1, the J call TRBJ2-3; TRBD2 agrees at 8 bases. V gave up 6 bases and J gave up 1 base; unmatched junction bases: 6. CDR3 length: 15 residues. CDR1 and CDR2 from the germline V gene are MNHNS and SASEGT. The CDR3 reads CASRETSARTDTQYF. DNA of the CDR3: TGTGCCAGCAGAGAGACTAGCGCCCGCACAGATACGCAGTATTTT.